The 26 T cell receptor beta chains below come from one sample, sequenced in a study of neoadjuvant anti-PD-1 for oral cavity cancer. TCRdb's copy holds only in-frame clones and misses some; the assay was immunoSEQ multiplex PCR. The sample holds more than 7,000 clones, less than 65% seen once. This specimen was tumor tissue, taken before nivolumab (anti-PD-1) treatment. These receptors were taken from a person between 40 and 85 years old with oral cavity squamous cell carcinoma.

The rearrangement links TRBV7-2 to TRBJ1-1, with 9 bases that match TRBD1. This CDR3 contains 16 residues. V was pared by 5 bases and J by 8 bases, with 15 bases of the junction left unmatched. Germline V gene sequence: CDR1 SGHTA, CDR2 FQGNSA. As DNA, the CDR3 is TGTGCCAGCAGCCTAAAACCCCCCGCGGGACAGGGAGAAGCTTTCTTT. It translates to CASSLKPPAGQGEAFF.

V usage is TRBV21-1 and J usage is TRBJ2-1. TRBV21-1 is designated a pseudogene. The CDR3 totals 12 residues. This CDR3 reads CDVLDSYNEQFF. The CDR3 DNA reads as TGTGATGTCCTCGACTCCTACAATGAGCAGTTCTTC.

This clone was detected a few times. This sample also contains other DNA sequences that code for the same CDR3. The chain has TRBV11-2 and TRBJ1-5; unclear D gene. This CDR3 has 13 amino acids. V dropped 5 bases and J dropped 5 bases, with 10 bases sitting between them. Germline V CDR1 and CDR2: SGHAT, FQNNGV. The CDR3 sequence: CASSPDRYQPQHF. CDR3 nucleotide sequence: TGTGCCAGCAGCCCAGACCGTTATCAGCCCCAGCATTTT.

V gene TRBV5-1 combines with J gene TRBJ1-1, with 9 nucleotides matching TRBD1. Trimming at V came to 3 bases and at J to 6 bases, leaving 9 bases not matched to a gene. The CDR3 has 15 residues. Germline V CDR1 and CDR2: SGHRS, YFSETQ. The DNA of the CDR3 is TGCGCCAGCAGCTCCCACGGAAGACAGGGGGCTGAAGCTTTCTTT. It is translated as CASSSHGRQGAEAFF.

This clone has only a few counts. The chain combines TRBV7-3 with TRBJ2-2; TRBD2 matches 11 bases. The J segment lost 7 bases and the V segment lost 0 bases, leaving 7 bases of the junction unmatched. The germline V gene encodes CDR1 SGHTA and CDR2 FQGTGA. This CDR3 region has 17 residues. This CDR3 reads CASSLTSTSGTHGELFF. CDR3 nucleotides: TGTGCCAGCAGCTTAACATCGACTAGCGGGACTCACGGGGAGCTGTTTTTT.

This clone was seen a single time. The CDR3 DNA sequence: TGCAGCGTTGATGTGGGGACTAGCGGGGGGGCGGATGAGCAGTTCTTC. It codes for CSVDVGTSGGADEQFF. The genes are TRBV29-1 and TRBJ2-1; the match to TRBD2 covers 16 bases. Germline lookup yields CDR1 SQVTM and CDR2 ANQGSEA. The CDR3 loop spans 16 amino acids. With V trimmed by 3 bases and J by 8 bases, 7 bases remained unmatched.

The chain carries TRBV2 and TRBJ1-2, with D possibly matching TRBD1 (6 bases). The length of the CDR3 is 14 residues. V was cut by 6 bases and J by 2 bases, with 13 bases left in between. Germline-derived CDR1 and CDR2 are SNHLY and FYNNEI. CDR3 loop: CASRSGQRNYGYTF. In DNA form, the CDR3 reads TGTGCCAGCAGATCCGGACAGCGGAACTATGGCTACACCTTC.

The gene calls are TRBV5-1 and TRBJ1-1, with D perhaps TRBD1 (5 bases). Trimming removed 1 base from V and 5 bases from J, with 18 bases in between. CDR3 length: 16 residues. Germline V lookup: CDR1 SGHRS, CDR2 YFSETQ. The CDR3: CASSLSGAGKWTEAFF. The CDR3 nucleotides read TGCGCCAGCAGCTTGTCTGGAGCAGGGAAGTGGACTGAAGCTTTCTTT.

The chain recombines TRBV29-1 with TRBJ1-5, with D tentatively TRBD1 (5 bases). The V and J ends lost 2 bases and 4 bases respectively, with 9 bases between them. CDR3 length: 13 residues. Germline V gene lookup returns CDR1 SQVTM and CDR2 ANQGSEA. The CDR3 reads CSVEMGVNQPQHF. The CDR3 DNA follows: TGCAGCGTTGAAATGGGGGTTAATCAGCCCCAGCATTTT.

This clone was recorded only once. The chain carries TRBV5-6 and TRBJ2-2; weak D call: TRBD2 (5 bases). The V end was cut by 5 bases, the J end by 5 bases, with 13 bases between. Germline values: CDR1 SGHDT, CDR2 YYEEEE. The CDR3 has 14 residues. CDR3 DNA: TGTGCCAGCAGACCGGGATACGTTACCGGGGAGCTGTTTTTT. Its translation is CASRPGYVTGELFF.

This clone was counted once. The chain employs TRBV27 and TRBJ1-2; TRBD1 is a possible D gene (5 bases). Germline-derived CDR1 and CDR2 are MNHEY and SMNVEV (reference sequence). CDR3 length: 15 residues. V lost 6 bases and J lost 2, with 16 bases in between. DNA of the CDR3: TGTGCCAGCAGAGTACAGGCTGCCCAGAACTATGGCTACACCTTC. Encoded protein: CASRVQAAQNYGYTF.

This clone appeared a few times. J is TRBJ2-2 and V is TRBV7-2, with TRBD2 identical over 7 bases. The junction had 6 bases not matched to a gene; V was cut back by 5 bases and J by 0 bases. Germline lookup yields CDR1 SGHTA and CDR2 FQGNSA. This CDR3 has 16 amino acids. The CDR3, as DNA: TGTGCCAGCAGCCCCAGTGGGGGGGCGAACACCGGGGAGCTGTTTTTT. It is translated as CASSPSGGANTGELFF.

This rearrangement joins TRBV19 to TRBJ2-2, with a tentative D call TRBD2 (5 bases). The CDR3 spans 13 residues. Germline V gene lookup returns CDR1 LNHDA and CDR2 SQIVND (reference sequence). The ends were cut back, 4 bases at V and 7 bases at J, with 10 bases in the middle. The CDR3 reads CASSTEGSGELFF. In DNA form, the CDR3 reads TGTGCCAGTAGTACCGAAGGGAGCGGGGAGCTGTTTTTT. Together with reference TRBV19 and TRBJ2-2, the CDR3 gives the full variable domain: DGGITQSPKYLFRKEGQNVTLSCEQNLNHDAMYWYRQDPGQGLRLIYYSQIVNDFQKGDIAEGYSVSREKKESFPLTVTSAQKNPTAFYLCASSTEGSGELFFGEGSRLTVL.

CDR3 nucleotide sequence: TGTGCCAGTAGTATACGGAGTCGAGTTGCGAGCGGGGAGCTGTTTTTT. Encoded protein: CASSIRSRVASGELFF. The chain employs TRBV19 and TRBJ2-2, with D unresolved. Trimming took 2 bases from V and 7 from J, leaving 17 bases between them. Germline V gene sequence: CDR1 LNHDA, CDR2 SQIVND (reference sequence). This CDR3 contains 16 residues.

The rearrangement joins TRBV11-2 to TRBJ2-1, with 7 bases lining up with TRBD2. The ends lost 6 bases at V and 7 bases at J; junction bases unmatched: 15. Germline V gives CDR1 SGHAT, CDR2 FQNNGV. This CDR3 contains 16 residues. The CDR3 sequence: CASRETGTWGGNEQFF. CDR3 in DNA: TGTGCCAGCAGAGAGACCGGGACTTGGGGAGGGAATGAGCAGTTCTTC.

The chain is built from TRBV9 and TRBJ2-1, with D tentatively TRBD2 (5 bases). Germline CDR1 reads SGDLS; CDR2 reads YYNGEE. The CDR3 runs 13 residues. V gave up 0 bases and J gave up 6 bases, with 7 bases separating them. The CDR3 protein is CASSVALVNEQFF. In DNA form, the CDR3 reads TGTGCCAGCAGCGTAGCACTAGTCAATGAGCAGTTCTTC.

The genes are TRBV7-3 and TRBJ2-1; no clear D gene. CDR3 length equals 13 residues. Germline CDR1 is SGHTA and CDR2 is FQGTGA. V lost 5 bases and J lost 5, with 10 bases in between. The CDR3 loop is CASSPQTHNEQFF. The CDR3 bases are TGTGCCAGCAGCCCCCAAACTCACAATGAGCAGTTCTTC.

Here the CDR3 reads CASGLATEAFF. CDR3 nucleotides: TGTGCCAGCGGATTGGCAACTGAAGCTTTCTTT. This rearrangement joins TRBV6-5 to TRBJ1-1; unclear D gene. The CDR3 consists of 11 residues. V lost 8 bases to trimming and J lost 5 bases, with 9 bases between them. Germline values: CDR1 MNHEY, CDR2 SVGAGI.

J is TRBJ2-7 and V is TRBV29-1; perhaps TRBD1 as D (5 bases). Trimming removed 6 bases from V and 3 bases from J, with 21 bases in between. This CDR3 has 15 amino acids. Looked up from germline, CDR1 is SQVTM and CDR2 is ANQGSEA. The chain's CDR3 is CSVMGERQQLYEQYF. In DNA, the CDR3 is TGCAGCGTAATGGGTGAAAGACAGCAACTCTACGAGCAGTACTTC.

The chain uses TRBV5-1 and TRBJ1-1, with D possibly matching TRBD1 (5 bases). Germline V gene sequence: CDR1 SGHRS, CDR2 YFSETQ. Trimming removed 4 bases at V and 0 bases at J, with 13 bases between. This CDR3 contains 15 residues. Written as DNA, the CDR3 is TGCGCCAGCAGCCACCAGACAGTCCTGAACACTGAAGCTTTCTTT. It translates to CASSHQTVLNTEAFF.

This chain connects TRBV10-3 to TRBJ2-5, with 15 bases lining up with TRBD2. This CDR3 is built from 14 residues. V trimming: 9 bases; J trimming: 3 bases; junction bases outside the gene matches: 2. Germline CDR1 and CDR2: ENHRY and SYGVKD. CDR3 DNA sequence: TGTGCCATTCGGACTAGCGGGAGGGAAGAGACCCAGTACTTC. Amino acids: CAIRTSGREETQYF.

The chain is built from TRBV28 and TRBJ1-1, with D uncertain. Trimming pared 2 bases from V and 3 bases from J, leaving 25 bases between. The V gene's germline CDR1 is MDHEN and CDR2 SYDVKM. This CDR3 has 19 residues. The CDR3 is CASSLVSPRRSFSYTEAFF. The CDR3 DNA reads TGTGCCAGCAGTTTAGTCTCCCCACGGAGGAGCTTCAGTTACACTGAAGCTTTCTTT.

The rearrangement uses TRBV15 and TRBJ2-1, with TRBD1 as a possible D gene (6 bases). The length of the CDR3 is 15 residues. V dropped 0 bases and J dropped 8 bases, with 14 bases sitting between them. In germline, CDR1 is LNHNV, CDR2 YYDKDF (reference sequence). The CDR3 reads CATSRDWGHMDEQFF. Written as DNA, the CDR3 is TGTGCCACCAGCAGAGATTGGGGGCATATGGATGAGCAGTTCTTC.

CDR3 DNA: TGTGCCAGCAGCTCGATGGGAGGCGGGGGGAGCACAGATACGCAGTATTTT. The encoded protein is CASSSMGGGGSTDTQYF. The V call is TRBV7-2, the J call TRBJ2-3, with 8 bases that match TRBD2. This CDR3 is 17 amino acids long. Germline loops: CDR1 SGHTA, CDR2 FQGNSA. V shed 4 bases and J 0 bases; nucleotides not matched to a gene: 9.

This clone was seen a few times. The rearrangement joins TRBV7-9 to TRBJ1-1; 11 nucleotides match TRBD1. V dropped 5 bases and J dropped 4; count of bases not matched to a gene: 9. CDR3 length equals 16 residues. CDR1 SEHNR and CDR2 FQNEAQ come from the germline V gene (reference sequence). CDR3 in amino acids: CASSRGQGARGTEAFF. The CDR3 nucleotides are TGTGCCAGCAGCCGAGGACAGGGGGCGCGGGGCACTGAAGCTTTCTTT.

This clone was detected a few times. The chain carries TRBV29-1 and TRBJ2-1, with 12 bases identical to TRBD2. Unmatched junction bases numbered 2, after V lost 7 bases and J lost 4 bases. The CDR3 is 13 amino acids. CDR1 and CDR2 (germline): SQVTM, ANQGSEA. The CDR3 DNA is TGCAGCGGGACTAGCGGGGTTTACAATGAGCAGTTCTTC. It is translated as CSGTSGVYNEQFF.